This is a list of T cell receptor beta chains from one sample in a study of T-cell reconstitution after alpha-beta-depleted transplantation in children. TCRdb used MiXCR to reprocess the PCR reads, holding one entry per CDR3 protein. The sample carries about 78,000 distinct CDR3 sequences, about 14% recorded once. The specimen comprised PBMCs, mostly from graft donor cells, sampled 180 days after TCRalphabeta/CD19-depleted stem cell transplant. The receptors were gathered from a male patient aged 2-9 years who had a stem cell transplant for acute lymphoblastic leukemia, so the T cells may come from the graft donor. Both conserved end residues are part of each CDR3. Rows may omit the clone size; those that give it use once, few, many or a size class.

>few|TRBJ2-3|TRBV10-3
CAIKRLGDTQYF
>few|TRBJ2-2|TRBV12-3/TRBV12-4
CASSPAPGRVTGELFF
>.|TRBJ2-7|TRBV20-1
CSARPPGSRQSYEQYF
>.|TRBJ1-5|TRBV20-1
CSARGRGNQPQHF
>.|TRBJ2-4|TRBV5-5
CASSGGRVAKNIQYF
>.|TRBJ1-2|TRBV10-3
CAILRGPSGGYTF
>.|TRBJ2-7|TRBV20-1
CSARALREQYF
>many|TRBJ2-2|TRBV20-1
CSAPDRNTGELFF
>.|TRBJ1-1|TRBV7-2
CASSLEARTEAFF
>many|TRBJ2-7|TRBV20-1
CSARDRQEFYEQYF